This T cell receptor (beta chain) was observed in a study of T cell responses to AZD1222 COVID-19 vaccine. Study observations and caveats: There were repertoire samples only from the period after the peak T cell response. The CD4 TCRs associated with vaccination extended across spike and predominated at 160-218 and 743-854. Baseline serology detected seropositivity in only five to seven AZD1222 recipients. There were mostly white British donors and more females than males, and clonal diversity was possibly underestimated.

As to this clone: Its specificity is not known.

Measured with immunoSEQ multiplex PCR; TCRdb has only the in-frame clones, and not every one. Among about 170,000 clones listed, 85% to 90% were seen once. After removal of 2 bases from V and 8 bases from J, the junction contained 4 bases not matched to a gene. This CDR3 spans 14 amino acids. The V gene's germline CDR1 is MNHEY and CDR2 SVGEGT. The sequences come from peripheral blood, collected 28 days after the second dose of the MenACWY control vaccine. The chain employs TRBV6-2 or TRBV6-3 and TRBJ1-1; 11 bases map to TRBD1. The receptor was isolated from an adult who received the MenACWY meningococcal vaccine as a control. The CDR3 loop reads CASSYTGDRGEAFF. CDR3 DNA sequence: TGTGCCAGCAGTTACACGGGGGACAGGGGGGAAGCTTTCTTT.